This record concerns one T cell receptor (beta chain) sequence. Germline assignment: CDR1 SGHRS and CDR2 YFSETQ. The V end lost 1 base, the J end lost 9 bases, and 24 bases lay between the germline ends. The CDR3 runs to 17 residues. Reverse transcription of about 0.45 to 1 ug RNA was carried out with random hexamers. TCRdb ran MiXCR on the immunoSEQ multiplex PCR reads and lists one entry per CDR3 protein. The sample lists 100,000 to 150,000 distinct CDR3 sequences, about 93% seen once, with more than 0.2% in the top ten. The data originate from a study of CD8 T cells in Susac syndrome. Material: CD8+ T cells from PBMCs. This sequence originates from a human donor with Susac syndrome. The chain employs TRBV5-1 and TRBJ2-3; D may correspond to TRBD1 or TRBD2 (5 bases each). The CDR3, as DNA: TGCGCCAGCAGCTTGCCCCGGACACTACCCCTCGGCGGGACGCAGTATTTT. Translation: CASSLPRTLPLGGTQYF.